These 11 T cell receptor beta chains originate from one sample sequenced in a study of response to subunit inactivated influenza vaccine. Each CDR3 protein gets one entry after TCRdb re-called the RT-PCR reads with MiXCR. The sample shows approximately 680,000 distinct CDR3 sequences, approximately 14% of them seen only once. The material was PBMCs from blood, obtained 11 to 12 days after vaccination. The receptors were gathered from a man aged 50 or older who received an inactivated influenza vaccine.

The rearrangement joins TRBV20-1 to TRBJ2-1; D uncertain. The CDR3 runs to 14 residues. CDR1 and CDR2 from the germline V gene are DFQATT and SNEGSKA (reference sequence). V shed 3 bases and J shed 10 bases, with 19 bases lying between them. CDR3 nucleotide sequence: TGCAGTGCTAGGGACGTCGGCAGGATAGGCGAGCAGTTCTTC. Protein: CSARDVGRIGEQFF.

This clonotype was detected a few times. In DNA, the CDR3 is TGTGCCAGCAGTTTACCCGGACAGGGGTCGGAGGCTAACTATGGCTACACCTTC. It codes for CASSLPGQGSEANYGYTF. This chain joins TRBV28 and TRBJ1-2; 9 nucleotides align to TRBD1. The germline V gene encodes CDR1 MDHEN and CDR2 SYDVKM. CDR3 size: 18 residues. The V gene end was trimmed by 2 bases and the J gene end by 0 bases; junction bases not matched to a gene: 10.

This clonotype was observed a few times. CDR3 in amino acids: CAWSVWGTGSSYEQYF. The CDR3 DNA reads TGTGCCTGGAGTGTATGGGGGACAGGAAGCTCCTACGAGCAGTACTTC. The V and J genes are TRBV30 and TRBJ2-7; TRBD1 agrees at 8 bases. This CDR3 region has 16 residues. Looked up from germline, CDR1 is GTSNPN and CDR2 is SVGIG (reference sequence). The V segment lost 0 bases and the J segment 0 bases; nucleotides outside the gene matches: 7.

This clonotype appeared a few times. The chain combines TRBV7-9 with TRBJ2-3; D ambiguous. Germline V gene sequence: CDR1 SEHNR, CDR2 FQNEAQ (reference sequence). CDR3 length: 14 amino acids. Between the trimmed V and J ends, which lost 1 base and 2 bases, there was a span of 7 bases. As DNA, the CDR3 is TGTGCCAGCAGCTTAGAAGGACCCACAGATACGCAGTATTTT. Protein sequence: CASSLEGPTDTQYF.

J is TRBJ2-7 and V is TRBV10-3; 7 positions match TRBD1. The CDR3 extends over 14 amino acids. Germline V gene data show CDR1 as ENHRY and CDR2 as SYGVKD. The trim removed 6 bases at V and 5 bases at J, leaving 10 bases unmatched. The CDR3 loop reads CAISSEDRFDEQYF. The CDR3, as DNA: TGTGCCATCAGCTCCGAGGACAGGTTTGACGAGCAGTACTTC.

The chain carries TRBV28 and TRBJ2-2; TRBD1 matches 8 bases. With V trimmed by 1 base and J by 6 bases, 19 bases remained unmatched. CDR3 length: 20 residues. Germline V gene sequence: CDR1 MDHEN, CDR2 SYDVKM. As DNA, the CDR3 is TGTGCCAGCAGTTTATCCCGTGGCAGGGGGCGATTGTTGGTCGCCGGGGAGCTGTTTTTT. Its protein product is CASSLSRGRGRLLVAGELFF.

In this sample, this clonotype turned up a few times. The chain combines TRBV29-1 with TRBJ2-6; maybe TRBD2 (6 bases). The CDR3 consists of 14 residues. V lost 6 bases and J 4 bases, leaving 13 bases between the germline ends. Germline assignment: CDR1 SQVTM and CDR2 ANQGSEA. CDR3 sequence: CSVEDYAGANVLTF. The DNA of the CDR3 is TGCAGCGTAGAGGACTATGCGGGGGCCAACGTCCTGACTTTC.

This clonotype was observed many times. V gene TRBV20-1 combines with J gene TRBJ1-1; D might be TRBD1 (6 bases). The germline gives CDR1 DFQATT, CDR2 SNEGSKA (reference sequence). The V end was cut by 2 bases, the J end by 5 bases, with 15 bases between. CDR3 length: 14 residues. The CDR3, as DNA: TGCAGTGCTAGACCTCCGGGCAGGGGAACTGAAGCTTTCTTT. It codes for CSARPPGRGTEAFF.

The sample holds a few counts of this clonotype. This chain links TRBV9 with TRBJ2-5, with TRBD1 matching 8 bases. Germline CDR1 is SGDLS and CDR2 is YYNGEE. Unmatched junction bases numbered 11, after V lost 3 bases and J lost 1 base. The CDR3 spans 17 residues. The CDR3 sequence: CASSAGHRQGFQETQYF. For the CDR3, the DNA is TGTGCCAGCAGCGCAGGCCACCGACAGGGGTTCCAAGAGACCCAGTACTTC.

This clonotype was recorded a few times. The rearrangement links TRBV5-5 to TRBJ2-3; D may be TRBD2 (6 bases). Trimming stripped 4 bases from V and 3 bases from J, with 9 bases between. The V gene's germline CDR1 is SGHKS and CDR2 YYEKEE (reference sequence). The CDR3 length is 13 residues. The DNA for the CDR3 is TGTGCCAGCAGCCCCCTAGCGACAGATACGCAGTATTTT. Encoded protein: CASSPLATDTQYF.

CDR3 protein: CASSGANANRGTSSYEQYF. The CDR3 DNA sequence: TGTGCCAGCAGCGGGGCTAACGCAAATAGGGGGACTAGCTCCTACGAGCAGTACTTC. The V and J genes are TRBV13 and TRBJ2-7; TRBD2 agrees at 8 bases. With 5 bases clipped from V and 0 bases from J, the junction kept 18 bases outside the gene matches. Germline loops: CDR1 PRHDT, CDR2 FYEKMQ (reference sequence). The CDR3 totals 19 residues.